This T cell receptor (beta chain) stems from a study of blood T cell repertoires in COVID-19. About the study: The United States, Italy and Spain were the sources of the acute and convalescent COVID-19 samples. Sample material is recorded as cDNA or gDNA derived from T cells, B-cell-depleted T cells, or PBMCs.

Authors' data handling: Cell counts per sample came from amplifying reference gene primers. Only in-frame clones appear in the TCRdb table, and some are missing; sequencing was by immunoSEQ multiplex PCR. V and J calls plus clone size are reproduced from that table; the DNA served to infer D and trimming. Of fewer than 45,000 clones listed, roughly 82% are singletons. The sequencing sample was made of peripheral blood. This receptor was taken from a human donor in a cohort sampled during active COVID-19.

In DNA, the CDR3 is TGTGCCAGCAGCCAAGTTCCACTAGCCAATGAGCAGTTCTTC. Its protein product is CASSQVPLANEQFF. This chain connects TRBV4-2 to TRBJ2-1; TRBD2 is a possible D gene (6 bases). CDR3 length equals 14 residues. Trimming stripped 1 base from V and 6 bases from J, with 10 bases between. Germline CDR1 LGHNA, CDR2 YNFKEQ.